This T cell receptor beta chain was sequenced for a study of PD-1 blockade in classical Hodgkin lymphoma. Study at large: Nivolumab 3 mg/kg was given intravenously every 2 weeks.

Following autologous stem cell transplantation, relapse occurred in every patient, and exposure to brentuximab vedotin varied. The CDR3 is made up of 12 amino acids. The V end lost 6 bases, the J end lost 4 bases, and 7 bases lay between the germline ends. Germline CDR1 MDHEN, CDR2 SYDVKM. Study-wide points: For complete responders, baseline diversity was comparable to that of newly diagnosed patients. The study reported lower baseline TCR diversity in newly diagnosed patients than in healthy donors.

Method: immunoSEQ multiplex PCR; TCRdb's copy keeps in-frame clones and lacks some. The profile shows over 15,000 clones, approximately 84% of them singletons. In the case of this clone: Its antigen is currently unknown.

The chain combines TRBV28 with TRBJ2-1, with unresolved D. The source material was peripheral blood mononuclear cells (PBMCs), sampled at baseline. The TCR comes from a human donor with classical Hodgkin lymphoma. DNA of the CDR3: TGTGCCAGCAGACCAGAATACAATGAGCAGTTCTTC. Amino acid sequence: CASRPEYNEQFF. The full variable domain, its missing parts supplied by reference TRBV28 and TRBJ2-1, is DVKVTQSSRYLVKRTGEKVFLECVQDMDHENMFWYRQDPGLGLRLIYFSYDVKMKEKGDIPEGYSVSREKKERFSLILESASTNQTSMYLCASRPEYNEQFFGPGTRLTVL.